One sample yielded the 6 T cell receptor beta chains listed below, sequenced in a study of beta chain features in type 1 diabetes. Sequencing targeted expressed TCRB transcripts, as all isolated RNA had been reverse transcribed. Sequencing was performed with immunoSEQ multiplex PCR; in TCRdb, only in-frame clones are kept and a portion is missing. The table lists 200,000 to 250,000 clones, approximately 14% of them singletons, with about 0.026% in the top ten. Input material: naive CD4+ T cells from blood. These receptors came from a woman in her 40s in good health.

The V call is TRBV28, the J call TRBJ2-5, with TRBD2 identical over 11 bases. CDR1 is MDHEN, CDR2 SYDVKM, per germline. The trim removed 2 bases at V and 5 bases at J, leaving 10 bases unmatched. The CDR3 runs to 17 residues. Here the CDR3 DNA reads TGTGCCAGCAGTTTACCCTATTTAGCGGGGGGGCGGGAGACCCAGTACTTC. This encodes CASSLPYLAGGRETQYF. Full variable domain (outside the CDR3, taken from reference TRBV28 and TRBJ2-5): DVKVTQSSRYLVKRTGEKVFLECVQDMDHENMFWYRQDPGLGLRLIYFSYDVKMKEKGDIPEGYSVSREKKERFSLILESASTNQTSMYLCASSLPYLAGGRETQYFGPGTRLLVL.

The chain couples TRBV28 to TRBJ1-5; 7 positions agree with TRBD1. This CDR3 contains 16 residues. Trimming removed 5 bases from V and 4 bases from J; junction bases left unmatched: 11. Germline CDR1 and CDR2: MDHEN and SYDVKM. CDR3 sequence reads: CASSDIKGAWNQPQHF. The CDR3 nucleotides read TGTGCCAGCAGTGATATCAAGGGGGCTTGGAATCAGCCCCAGCATTTT. Together with reference TRBV28 and TRBJ1-5, the CDR3 gives the full variable domain: DVKVTQSSRYLVKRTGEKVFLECVQDMDHENMFWYRQDPGLGLRLIYFSYDVKMKEKGDIPEGYSVSREKKERFSLILESASTNQTSMYLCASSDIKGAWNQPQHFGDGTRLSIL.

The rearrangement uses TRBV27 and TRBJ2-3; D may be TRBD1 (6 bases). V was shortened by 5 bases and J by 4 bases, with 19 bases between the two germline ends. The CDR3 contains 16 residues. Germline CDR1 is MNHEY and CDR2 is SMNVEV (reference sequence). The DNA of the CDR3 is TGTGCCAGCAGTCCCTCCTGGGCAGGGGTGTCAGATACGCAGTATTTT. Residues: CASSPSWAGVSDTQYF.

The chain uses TRBV7-9 and TRBJ1-6; D may be TRBD1 (6 bases). Germline lookup yields CDR1 SEHNR and CDR2 FQNEAQ (reference sequence). The germline V and J ends were trimmed by 11 bases and 7 bases, with 15 bases remaining between them. The CDR3 runs to 13 residues. The CDR3 DNA sequence: TGTGCCCATCAAGGGGGTGTCAATTCACCCCTCCACTTT. Translated: CAHQGGVNSPLHF.

In this sample, this clone turned up a few times. The chain employs TRBV7-9 and TRBJ1-2, with 8 bases identical to TRBD1. This CDR3 is built from 14 residues. V shed 5 bases and J 4 bases; nucleotides not matched to a gene: 6. In germline, CDR1 is SEHNR, CDR2 FQNEAQ (reference sequence). The CDR3 nucleotides are TGTGCCAGCAGCCTTCAGGGGGCCGCCTATGGCTACACCTTC. This encodes CASSLQGAAYGYTF.

The chain recombines TRBV14 with TRBJ2-7; 10 bases agree with TRBD2. V was clipped by 8 bases and J by 2 bases; unmatched bases: 3. Germline V gene data show CDR1 as SGHDN and CDR2 as FVKESK. The CDR3 totals 13 residues. CDR3 amino acids: CASRLAGAYEQYF. In DNA form, the CDR3 reads TGTGCCAGCCGGCTAGCGGGGGCCTACGAGCAGTACTTC.